The TCR beta chain described here comes from a study of blood T cell repertoires in COVID-19. Study details: The origin of the acute and convalescent COVID-19 samples was the United States, Italy and Spain. PBMCs, B-cell-depleted T cells, or T cells were the source of the cDNA or gDNA that made up the material.

In the original analysis: Amplification with reference gene primers provided the estimates of nucleated cell counts. Using immunoSEQ multiplex PCR, the repertoire was profiled, and TCRdb retains in-frame clones only, with some absent. V and J calls and clone size are as listed in that table; D and trimming were resolved from the DNA. This table has about 200,000 clones, around 90% appearing once. The germline V gene has CDR1 SGHTS and CDR2 YDEGEE. This CDR3 contains 14 residues. The V end lost 0 bases, the J end lost 5 bases, and 11 bases lay between the germline ends. The origin of this receptor is a man between 25 and 39 years old with acute or convalescent COVID-19. Sample: peripheral blood. The chain uses TRBV5-8 and TRBJ2-5; possibly TRBD2 for D (6 bases). The CDR3 nucleotides are TGTGCCAGCAGCTTGGGCCCACGGGGGGAGACCCAGTACTTC. It specifies CASSLGPRGETQYF.